Listed below are T cell receptor beta chains from one sample, sequenced in a study of PD-L1 blockade in urothelial cancer. Clones were sequenced by immunoSEQ multiplex PCR, and TCRdb holds only the in-frame ones, with some missing. This sample yields roughly 43,000 clones, of which 70% to 85% are seen a single time; about 2.9% belongs to the top ten. Sequencing used PBMCs, obtained around atezolizumab (anti-PD-L1) treatment. These receptors all come from a man in his sixties or seventies with urothelial cancer. Each CDR3 is given without its conserved first and last residue.

J gene	V gene	CDR3 protein
TRBJ1-1	TRBV11-3	ASSPPGYERTEAF
TRBJ1-5	TRBV28	ASSPFNFYSNQPQH
TRBJ1-1	TRBV14	ASSQEFGTGTFAEAF
TRBJ1-4	TRBV5-1	ASSSSPNEKLF
TRBJ2-5	TRBV5-1	ASSPRIQETQY
TRBJ2-5	TRBV6-6	ASSRPGQGKETQY
TRBJ1-5	TRBV6-5	ASGTKSNQPQH
TRBJ1-1	TRBV5-1	ASSDQGQANTEAF
TRBJ1-2	TRBV12-5	ASGSGGYGYT
TRBJ1-4	TRBV11-2	ASSLEPGGELF
TRBJ2-3	TRBV6-1	ASSETAGGPDTQY
TRBJ2-1	TRBV13	ASSLNRGDEQF
TRBJ2-2	TRBV2	ASAKRNTGELF
TRBJ2-7	TRBV28	ASSTDRTSYEQY
TRBJ1-2	TRBV28	ATGRGSGGYT
TRBJ2-2	TRBV7-7	ASSPRGIGGELF
TRBJ2-7	TRBV19	ASSTGGGSYEQY
TRBJ2-1	TRBV7-2	ASSLDWQSYNEQF